This T cell receptor (beta chain) was recorded in a study of Tregs in tolerant kidney transplant recipients. The method was immunoSEQ multiplex PCR; TCRdb's version includes in-frame clones alone and lacks a portion of them. The sample records approximately 90,000 clones, more than 90% being singletons. The ends were cut back, 4 bases at V and 7 bases at J, with 10 bases in the middle. CDR3 size: 13 residues. Germline V CDR1 and CDR2: LNHDA, SQIVND (reference sequence). The receptor's source is a human donor in good health. The chain couples TRBV19 to TRBJ2-2; perhaps TRBD2 as D (6 bases). Sequencing was performed on CD8+ T cells from blood. The CDR3 region is CASSTLGGGELFF. In DNA, the CDR3 is TGTGCCAGTAGTACCCTCGGGGGCGGGGAGCTGTTTTTT. The complete variable domain, with remaining parts taken from reference TRBV19 and TRBJ2-2, reads DGGITQSPKYLFRKEGQNVTLSCEQNLNHDAMYWYRQDPGQGLRLIYYSQIVNDFQKGDIAEGYSVSREKKESFPLTVTSAQKNPTAFYLCASSTLGGGELFFGEGSRLTVL.